The 8 T cell receptor beta chains listed next were all sequenced from one sample in a study of beta chain features in type 1 diabetes. Of the isolated RNA, all was reverse transcribed, and so the sequenced material was expressed TCRB transcripts. The protocol was immunoSEQ multiplex PCR, while the TCRdb copy is restricted to in-frame clones and leaves out a portion. There are tens of thousands of clones in the sample; around 60% occur only once, and 0.29% lies in the top ten. Findings and limits, study-wide: TCRB CDR3s from Type 1 diabetes patients were moderately but significantly shorter in all four CD4+ subsets.

The antigens of these receptors remain unknown. Sequences were obtained from stem cell memory CD4+ T cells from blood. Receptors were obtained from a woman aged 30 to 39 with type 1 diabetes.

The rearrangement uses TRBV15 and TRBJ2-3; 9 positions agree with TRBD2. The CDR3 extends over 15 amino acids. Germline V lookup: CDR1 LNHNV, CDR2 YYDKDF (reference sequence). V lost 5 bases to trimming and J lost 2 bases; unmatched junction nucleotides: 5. DNA for the CDR3: TGTGCCACCAGCGGGCGACTAGCGGTCACAGATACGCAGTATTTT. Translating it yields CATSGRLAVTDTQYF.

This chain connects TRBV28 to TRBJ2-3, with a possible D match to TRBD1 (6 bases). This CDR3 has 13 residues. Germline CDR1 MDHEN, CDR2 SYDVKM. V was shortened by 6 bases and J by 4 bases, with 11 bases between the two germline ends. This CDR3 reads CASSKQGSDTQYF. DNA of the CDR3: TGTGCCAGCAGCAAACAGGGATCAGATACGCAGTATTTT.

The genes are TRBV11-2 and TRBJ2-3; TRBD1 is a possible D gene (6 bases). V dropped 1 base and J dropped 2 bases, with 7 bases sitting between them. Germline V gene lookup returns CDR1 SGHAT and CDR2 FQNNGV. This CDR3 region has 14 residues. CDR3 nucleotides: TGTGCCAGCAGCTTAGTGGGACACACAGATACGCAGTATTTT. Its translation: CASSLVGHTDTQYF.

The chain uses TRBV6-5 and TRBJ2-5; 7 bases are shared with TRBD1. Germline V gene data show CDR1 as MNHEY and CDR2 as SVGAGI. The CDR3 spans 16 residues. After removal of 6 bases from V and 1 base from J, the junction contained 11 bases not matched to a gene. The CDR3 protein is CASSYDATGSQETQYF. In DNA, the CDR3 is TGTGCCAGCAGCTACGATGCGACAGGGAGCCAAGAGACCCAGTACTTC.

The CDR3 reads CASSLGGQITEAFF. For the CDR3, the DNA is TGTGCCAGCAGCTTAGGGGGGCAGATTACTGAAGCTTTCTTT. The rearrangement joins TRBV7-9 to TRBJ1-1; D is perhaps TRBD1 (6 bases). In germline, CDR1 is SEHNR, CDR2 FQNEAQ (reference sequence). The CDR3 is made up of 14 amino acids. V lost 1 base, J lost 5 bases, and 11 bases lay in between.

This clone came up a few times. V is TRBV28 and J is TRBJ2-7; TRBD2 agrees at 8 bases. The CDR3 length is 15 residues. J was trimmed by 0 bases and V by 6 bases; bases with no gene match: 7. CDR1 and CDR2 from the germline V gene are MDHEN and SYDVKM. CDR3 region: CASSLLAGYSYEQYF. The CDR3 nucleotides are TGTGCCAGCAGCCTGCTAGCGGGTTACTCCTACGAGCAGTACTTC.

The V call is TRBV15, the J call TRBJ2-2, with 7 bases identical to TRBD1. The V gene end was trimmed by 0 bases and the J gene end by 1 base; junction bases not matched to a gene: 5. CDR1 LNHNV and CDR2 YYDKDF come from the germline V gene (reference sequence). The CDR3 has 17 residues. The CDR3 bases are TGTGCCACCAGCAGAGATTCCGGACAGGTGAACACCGGGGAGCTGTTTTTT. Encoded protein: CATSRDSGQVNTGELFF. Full variable domain (outside the CDR3, taken from reference TRBV15 and TRBJ2-2): DAMVIQNPRYQVTQFGKPVTLSCSQTLNHNVMYWYQQKSSQAPKLLFHYYDKDFNNEADTPDNFQSRRPNTSFCFLDIRSPGLGDTAMYLCATSRDSGQVNTGELFFGEGSRLTVL.

The rearrangement links TRBV16 to TRBJ1-5; 11 bases fit TRBD1. Germline trimming cut 4 bases from V and 5 bases from J; bases unmatched to any gene: 7. The CDR3 consists of 16 residues. Looked up from germline, CDR1 is KGHSY and CDR2 is FQNENV. The CDR3 DNA is TGTGCCAGCAGCCCCTGGGACAGGGGGAAGGATCAGCCCCAGCATTTT. It translates to CASSPWDRGKDQPQHF.